This T cell receptor (beta chain) was identified in a study of blood T cell repertoires in COVID-19 (TCRdb year 2020). In the study overall: The collaborator samples originated in the United States, Italy and Spain and spanned the acute and convalescent phases of COVID-19. The prospective study material was composed of cDNA or gDNA derived from T cells, B-cell-depleted T cells, or PBMCs. A de-identified subject ID, COVID-19 status, age in years and sex were almost always included in the sample metadata. The dataset comprised deeply sampled blood TCRbeta repertoires from subjects exposed to, actively infected with, or recovered from COVID-19. Samples were obtained from the ongoing ImmuneRACE study (first 160 participants) and from 1,254 subjects provided by 6 global collaborators. A freely available public database, intended as a resource for researchers studying the immune response to SARS-CoV-2, is where the repertoires were released. HLA class I and class II types, where available, came from metadata supplied by the sample provider rather than from assay-based typing. Points the paper makes about the study in general: Clinical and demographic metadata were provided uncurated, with the amount varying by source and participant.

For this clone: The antigen it recognizes is unknown. Per-base qualities were not stored, and no clone one base away is much larger.

Collaborating institutions collected whole blood in K2EDTA tubes following their own protocols. For TCRbeta analysis, collaborators shipped samples as frozen whole blood, isolated PBMCs, or DNA extracted from either of those sample types. The immunoSEQ Assay, a bias-controlled multiplex PCR, was used to amplify TCRbeta CDR3 regions from genomic DNA. The authors processed their data as follows. Within the assay, amplification of reference gene primers was used to estimate how many nucleated cells each sample contained. To quantify the absolute abundance of each unique TCRbeta CDR3 rearrangement, sequence reads were collapsed and filtered. For each sample, productive Simpson clonality was calculated by taking the square root of Simpson's diversity index across productive rearrangements. What TCRdb holds here is the immuneACCESS table cut down to in-frame rearrangements. Part of the clones is not present; checked against another copy, under half of the missing clones reflect an unresolved V gene, and the others are unexplained. V and J calls and clone size are given by that table; D and trimming were obtained from the DNA. This sample holds 150,000 to 190,000 clones; 75% to 90% were observed only once. Together, the top ten hold 15% of the sample.

CDR1 MDHEN and CDR2 SYDVKM were looked up in the germline V gene. V is pruned by 2 bases and J by 7 bases, leaving 4 bases of the junction without a gene match. The CDR3 measures 16 amino acids from cysteine to phenylalanine. Only the CDR3 region is kept as DNA, spanning 48 bases read in frame from base 1. Recombination linked TRBV28 to TRBJ2-1, with 14 bases aligning to TRBD2. This TCR was recovered from a middle-aged woman with acute or convalescent COVID-19. The sequencing input was peripheral blood. The DNA sequence reads TGTGCCAGCAGTTTAGGGACTAGCGGGGGATGGAATGAGCAGTTCTTC. Protein translation: CASSLGTSGGWNEQFF.